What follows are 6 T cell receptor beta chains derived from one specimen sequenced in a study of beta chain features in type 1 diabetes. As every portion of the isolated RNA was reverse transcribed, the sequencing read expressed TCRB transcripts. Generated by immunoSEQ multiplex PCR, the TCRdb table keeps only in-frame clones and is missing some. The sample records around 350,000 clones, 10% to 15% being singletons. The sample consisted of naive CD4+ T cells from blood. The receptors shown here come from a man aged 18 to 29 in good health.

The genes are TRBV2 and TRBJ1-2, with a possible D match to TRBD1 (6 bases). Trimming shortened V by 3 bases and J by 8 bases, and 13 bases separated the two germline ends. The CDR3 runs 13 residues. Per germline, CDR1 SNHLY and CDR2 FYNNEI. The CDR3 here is CASSDGRGMGYTF. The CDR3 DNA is TGTGCCAGCAGTGACGGCAGGGGTATGGGCTACACCTTC.

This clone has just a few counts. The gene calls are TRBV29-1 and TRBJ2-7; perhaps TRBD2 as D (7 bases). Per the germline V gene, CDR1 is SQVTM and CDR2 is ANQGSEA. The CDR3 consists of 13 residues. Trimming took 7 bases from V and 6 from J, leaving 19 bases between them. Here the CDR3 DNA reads TGCAGCGCATCTCAAGGGGGGGTGGGCGAGCAGTACTTC. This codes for CSASQGGVGEQYF.

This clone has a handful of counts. CDR3 nucleotides: TGTGCCAGCAGTGATATGGGGGCCAATGAGCAGTTCTTC. This translates into CASSDMGANEQFF. This sequence joins TRBV2 and TRBJ2-1; the D gene is possibly TRBD1 (6 bases). This CDR3 spans 13 amino acids. CDR1 and CDR2 from the germline V gene are SNHLY and FYNNEI. V was trimmed by 3 bases and J by 6 bases, leaving 9 bases between them.

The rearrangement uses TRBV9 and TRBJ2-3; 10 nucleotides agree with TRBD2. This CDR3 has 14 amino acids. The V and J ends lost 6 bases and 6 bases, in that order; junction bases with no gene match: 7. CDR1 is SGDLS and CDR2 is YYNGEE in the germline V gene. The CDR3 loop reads CASKELAGEDTQYF. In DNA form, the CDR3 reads TGTGCCAGCAAAGAGCTAGCGGGAGAGGATACGCAGTATTTT. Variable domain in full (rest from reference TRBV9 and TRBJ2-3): DSGVTQTPKHLITATGQRVTLRCSPRSGDLSVYWYQQSLDQGLQFLIQYYNGEERAKGNILERFSAQQFPDLHSELNLSSLELGDSALYFCASKELAGEDTQYFGPGTRLTVL.

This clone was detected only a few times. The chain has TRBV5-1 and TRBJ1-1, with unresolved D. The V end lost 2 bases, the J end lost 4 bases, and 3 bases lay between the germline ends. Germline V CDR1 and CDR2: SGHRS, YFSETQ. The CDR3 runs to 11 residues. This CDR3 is CASSFSTEAFF. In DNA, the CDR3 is TGCGCCAGCAGCTTCTCCACTGAAGCTTTCTTT.

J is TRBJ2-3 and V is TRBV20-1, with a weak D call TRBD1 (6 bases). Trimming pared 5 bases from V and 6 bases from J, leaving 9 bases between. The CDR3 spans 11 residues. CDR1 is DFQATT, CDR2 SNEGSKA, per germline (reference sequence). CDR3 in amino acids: CSALTGDTQYF. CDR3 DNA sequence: TGCAGTGCTCTGACAGGTGATACGCAGTATTTT.